The rows below give T cell receptor beta chains drawn from one sample of a study of graft-versus-host responses after intestinal transplantation. The antigens for these receptors are not known. Sequenced by immunoSEQ multiplex PCR; TCRdb stores in-frame clones only, minus some. The sample includes tens of thousands of clones, 80% to 85% of them seen just once. The sample consisted of unstimulated CD8+ T cells sorted from spleen or lymph node cells, taken before intestinal transplant. The receptor source for this set is a human donor who received an intestinal transplant. Each CDR3 is given with its conserved first and last residue. D genes are given only for firm matches. Clone size is given for some rows only: seen once, a few or many times, or a class if the clone is expanded.

d_call,clone_size,j_call,v_call,cdr3_aa,cdr3_nt
TRBD1,-,TRBJ1-5,TRBV13,CASSQGTEPQHF,TGTGCCAGCAGCCAGGGGACAGAGCCCCAGCATTTT
-,few,TRBJ2-7,TRBV27,CASSSGAGEQYF,TGTGCCAGCAGTTCGGGGGCGGGAGAGCAGTACTTC
-,-,TRBJ1-6,TRBV6-5,CASRLSLVYNSPLHF,TGTGCCAGCAGACTCTCGTTAGTCTATAATTCACCCCTCCACTTT
-,-,TRBJ1-2,TRBV9,CASSGNGLNYGYTF,TGTGCCAGCAGCGGGAACGGATTAAACTATGGCTACACCTTC
-,once,TRBJ2-7,TRBV19,CASSILVSYEQYF,TGTGCCAGTAGTATACTGGTGTCCTACGAGCAGTACTTC
-,-,TRBJ2-3,TRBV15,CATSSQEGADTQYF,TGTGCCACCAGCAGTCAAGAGGGGGCAGATACGCAGTATTTT
-,-,TRBJ2-1,TRBV19,CASSVQLVYEQFF,TGTGCCAGTAGTGTCCAACTAGTTTATGAGCAGTTCTTC
TRBD1,-,TRBJ2-1,TRBV4-1,CASSQGGMQGAPHNEQFF,TGCGCCAGCAGCCAAGGGGGCATGCAGGGGGCTCCCCACAATGAGCAGTTCTTC
TRBD1,-,TRBJ1-1,TRBV4-2,CASSTRDRGTSEAFF,TGTGCCAGCAGCACACGGGACAGGGGAACTAGTGAAGCTTTCTTT
-,-,TRBJ2-7,TRBV5-1,CASSLANYREQYF,TGCGCCAGCAGCTTGGCCAACTATCGTGAGCAGTACTTC
TRBD2,-,TRBJ2-7,TRBV28,CASSFIERGREGYEQYF,TGTGCCAGCAGTTTCATAGAGCGGGGGCGGGAGGGCTACGAGCAGTACTTC
TRBD1,-,TRBJ2-5,TRBV27,CASSSLLALSGQGVETQYF,TGTGCCAGCAGTTCCCTGCTAGCTCTCTCGGGACAGGGGGTAGAGACCCAGTACTTC
-,-,TRBJ2-5,TRBV27,CASSRGGGARETQYF,TGTGCCAGCAGTAGGGGAGGGGGGGCACGGGAGACCCAGTACTTC
-,few,TRBJ1-1,TRBV6-1,CASSEPTGPRNTEAFF,TGTGCCAGCAGTGAGCCTACGGGACCTCGTAACACTGAAGCTTTCTTT
-,-,TRBJ2-1,TRBV9,CASGDLGGVDYNEQFF,TGTGCCAGCGGGGACCTAGGCGGAGTGGACTACAATGAGCAGTTCTTC
-,once,TRBJ2-6,TRBV27,CASSFQAPGANVLTF,TGTGCCAGCAGTTTTCAGGCTCCTGGGGCCAACGTCCTGACTTTC
-,-,TRBJ1-3,TRBV10-3,CAISEPTQGLGNTIYF,TGTGCCATCAGTGAGCCTACCCAGGGGCTCGGAAACACCATATATTTT
-,-,TRBJ1-2,TRBV4-1,CASSQDTRENYGYTF,TGCGCCAGCAGCCAAGATACCAGGGAGAACTATGGCTACACCTTC
TRBD2,-,TRBJ2-1,TRBV6-5,CATLAGGSSYNEQFF,TGTGCCACCTTAGCGGGAGGCTCCTCCTACAATGAGCAGTTCTTC
-,-,TRBJ1-6,TRBV11-2,CASSLPPGSSYNSPLHF,TGTGCCAGCAGCTTACCTCCTGGGAGCTCCTATAATTCACCCCTCCACTTT
-,-,TRBJ2-5,TRBV28,CASRMGTETQYF,TGTGCCAGCAGGATGGGGACGGAGACCCAGTACTTC
TRBD2,-,TRBJ2-1,TRBV4-2,CASRSVTGGVRNEQFF,TGTGCCAGCAGGTCTGTAACGGGGGGAGTCAGGAATGAGCAGTTCTTC
-,-,TRBJ1-4,TRBV10-2,CASSTIMTGYRVWEKLFF,TGCGCCAGCAGTACGATTATGACGGGATACCGGGTGTGGGAAAAACTGTTTTTT
-,few,TRBJ2-1,TRBV5-4,CASSLASVGNEQFF,TGTGCCAGCAGCTTGGCTTCCGTGGGCAATGAGCAGTTCTTC
TRBD2,-,TRBJ2-3,TRBV5-1,CASSLSGGAEDTQYF,TGCGCCAGCAGCCTTAGCGGGGGGGCCGAAGATACGCAGTATTTT
TRBD1,-,TRBJ1-6,TRBV6-1,CASSEYLGTGNSPLHF,TGTGCCAGCAGTGAATATTTGGGGACAGGTAATTCACCCCTCCACTTT
-,once,TRBJ2-1,TRBV19,CASTPRRDYNEQFF,TGTGCCAGTACCCCAAGGCGGGACTACAATGAGCAGTTCTTC
-,-,TRBJ2-5,TRBV5-1,CASSRKQALDYRKETQYF,TGCGCCAGCAGCCGGAAACAGGCATTGGACTATAGAAAAGAGACCCAGTACTTC
TRBD2,-,TRBJ2-7,TRBV5-1,CASSLQAGSYEQYF,TGCGCCAGCAGCTTGCAAGCGGGGAGCTACGAGCAGTACTTC
-,-,TRBJ2-7,TRBV7-9,CASSLSEFYEQYF,TGTGCCAGCAGCTTATCGGAGTTCTACGAGCAGTACTTC
-,-,TRBJ1-5,TRBV7-9,CASSLDISNQPQHF,TGTGCCAGCAGCCTGGACATTAGCAATCAGCCCCAGCATTTT
-,once,TRBJ2-3,TRBV28,CASSLPLSTSTDTQYF,TGTGCCAGCAGTTTACCACTCTCAACTAGCACAGATACGCAGTATTTT
-,-,TRBJ2-7,TRBV28,CASIGEFYEQYF,TGTGCCAGCATCGGAGAATTCTACGAGCAGTACTTC
TRBD2,-,TRBJ2-5,TRBV2,CASSEGTLRGGRDFHEETQYF,TGTGCCAGCAGTGAGGGGACGTTGCGGGGGGGCCGCGATTTTCATGAAGAGACCCAGTACTTC
-,once,TRBJ2-5,TRBV7-9,CASSLGGRQQETQYF,TGTGCCAGCAGCTTAGGGGGCAGGCAACAAGAGACCCAGTACTTC
-,-,TRBJ2-7,TRBV6-6,CASSQARASYEQYF,TGTGCCAGCAGTCAAGCCCGCGCCTCCTACGAGCAGTACTTC
TRBD1,-,TRBJ1-2,TRBV19,CASSIGTVGYTF,TGTGCCAGTAGTATCGGGACAGTTGGCTACACCTTC
-,-,TRBJ1-1,TRBV29-1,CSASWTAGVEAFF,TGCAGCGCCTCCTGGACAGCGGGGGTCGAAGCTTTCTTT
-,once,TRBJ1-5,TRBV6-5,CASSYMQGQPQHF,TGTGCCAGCAGTTACATGCAGGGTCAGCCCCAGCATTTT
-,once,TRBJ2-1,TRBV28,CASTGALLKRYNEQFF,TGTGCCAGCACCGGAGCGCTCCTTAAACGCTACAATGAGCAGTTCTTC
-,-,TRBJ2-3,TRBV2,CASGRGDTQYF,TGTGCCAGCGGCCGGGGAGATACGCAGTATTTT
TRBD2,-,TRBJ2-1,TRBV7-2,CASSLVAGGVNEQFF,TGTGCCAGCAGCTTAGTGGCGGGGGGAGTTAATGAGCAGTTCTTC
-,-,TRBJ1-4,TRBV25-1,CASSWAGQGEKLFF,TGTGCCAGCAGTTGGGCAGGTCAGGGGGAAAAACTGTTTTTT
TRBD1,-,TRBJ1-2,TRBV29-1,CSVTGEYGYTF,TGCAGCGTGACAGGGGAATATGGCTACACCTTC
-,-,TRBJ2-5,TRBV20-1,CSDRPMETQYF,TGCAGTGACCGTCCTATGGAGACCCAGTACTTC
-,-,TRBJ2-7,TRBV5-6,CASSLFGSFEYEQYF,TGTGCCAGCAGCTTGTTCGGGAGCTTCGAGTACGAGCAGTACTTC
-,-,TRBJ2-5,TRBV7-4,CASRLKETQYF,TGTGCCAGCAGACTAAAAGAGACCCAGTACTTC
-,-,TRBJ2-7,TRBV19,CASSIPGDYEQYF,TGTGCCAGTAGTATCCCGGGGGACTACGAGCAGTACTTC
TRBD1,-,TRBJ2-7,TRBV4-1,CASSPAEGGPVYEQYF,TGCGCCAGCAGCCCCGCAGAAGGGGGCCCTGTATACGAGCAGTACTTC
-,-,TRBJ2-7,TRBV27,CASSFLEGHEQYF,TGTGCCAGCAGTTTCTTAGAGGGCCACGAGCAGTACTTC
TRBD2,-,TRBJ2-3,TRBV28,CASSLYPSGASTDTQYF,TGTGCCAGCAGCCTATATCCTAGCGGGGCAAGCACAGATACGCAGTATTTT
-,-,TRBJ2-3,TRBV11-1,CASSPKVGPDTQYF,TGTGCCAGCAGCCCCAAGGTAGGGCCAGATACGCAGTATTTT
-,once,TRBJ2-7,TRBV9,CASASPSSYEQYF,TGTGCCAGCGCTAGCCCCAGCTCCTACGAGCAGTACTTC
TRBD1,-,TRBJ2-7,TRBV13,CASSFMRQGGNEQYF,TGTGCCAGCAGCTTTATGAGACAGGGTGGGAACGAGCAGTACTTC